The source of this T cell receptor beta chain is a study of human T cells and chemical hapten exposure. Findings and caveats of the study: Every donor had alopecia, and their immune response may therefore differ from healthy people's. With regard to DPC sensitization, TCRs above 1 in 1000 frequency did not change.

The table lists this clonotype with a few counts. Antigen: not known. TCRdb processed the RACE reads anew with MiXCR; each CDR3 protein has one entry. The sample records approximately 71,000 distinct CDR3 sequences, 8.5% to 14% being singletons. Regarding time point: patch test 3, about 24 weeks after DPC sensitization. Noted treatment: therapeutic diphenylcyclopropenone sensitization with weekly scalp DPC. V was trimmed by 11 bases and J by 6 bases, leaving 16 bases between them. This CDR3 spans 13 amino acids. Germline CDR1 reads MNHEY; CDR2 reads SVGEGT. The receptor comes from a woman between 50 and 59 years old with alopecia areata. Some clones in this sample may be carry-over from other donors' samples. The sequencing used whole blood, collected in connection with sensitization to the hapten diphenylcyclopropenone (DPC). The V and J genes are TRBV6-2 or TRBV6-3 and TRBJ1-4; D is uncertain. CDR3 region: CAHGEDSDEKLFF. In DNA, the CDR3 is TGTGCCCACGGGGAGGACTCGGATGAAAAACTGTTTTTT.